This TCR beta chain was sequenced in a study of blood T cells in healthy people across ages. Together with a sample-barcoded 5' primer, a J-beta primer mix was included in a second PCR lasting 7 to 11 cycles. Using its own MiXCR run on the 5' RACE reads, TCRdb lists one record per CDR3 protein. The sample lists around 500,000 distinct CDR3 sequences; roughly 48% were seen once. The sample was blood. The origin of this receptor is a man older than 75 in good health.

CDR3 loop: CASRATANYGYTF. The CDR3 bases are TGTGCCAGCCGGGCCACAGCTAACTATGGCTACACCTTC. The V call is TRBV12-3 or TRBV12-4, the J call TRBJ1-2; D ambiguous. The CDR3 is made up of 13 amino acids. With 8 bases removed from V and 0 bases from J, the gap between germline ends came to 10 bases.